This paragraph reports one T cell receptor beta chain. This sample is part of a study of technical replicates of blood from several donors. Germline assignment: CDR1 LNHDA and CDR2 SQIVND (reference sequence). The CDR3 covers 13 residues. Sequencing was performed with immunoSEQ multiplex PCR; in TCRdb, only in-frame clones are kept and a portion is missing. This table holds approximately 100,000 clones, around 96% found once. The clonotype was recovered from a human donor in good health. The sequenced sample consisted of T cells isolated from PBMCs. The gene calls are TRBV19 and TRBJ2-5, with TRBD1 identical over 7 bases. The assigned J gene may be wrong: the sequence end matches TRBJ2-7 better. The CDR3 sequence is CASSRDSSYEQYF. Here the CDR3 DNA reads TGTGCCAGTAGCCGGGACAGCTCCTACGAGCAGTACTTC.